These 10 T cell receptor beta chains share one sample of origin, sequenced in a study of shared clonotypes between healthy human individuals. CD45RO negativity and positive selection for CCR7 defined naive CD8 cells, a population that excluded terminally differentiated effector memory CD45RA+ cells. Libraries were prepared by immunoSEQ multiplex PCR; TCRdb keeps only in-frame clonotypes and omits some of them. The sample shows a few hundred thousand clones, about 95% of them seen only once. The sample was naive CD8+ T cells sorted from blood. These receptors were collected from a woman in her twenties or thirties in good health.

This chain links TRBV5-8 with TRBJ2-5; TRBD1 is a possible D gene (5 bases). Germline V CDR1 and CDR2: SGHTS, YDEGEE. Trimming pared 0 bases from V and 4 bases from J, leaving 10 bases between. This CDR3 has 14 amino acids. CDR3 region: CASSLDQGTETQYF. CDR3 coding DNA: TGTGCCAGCAGCTTGGATCAGGGAACAGAGACCCAGTACTTC. Drawing the rest from reference TRBV5-8 and TRBJ2-5, the complete variable domain is EAGVTQSPTHLIKTRGQQATLRCSPISGHTSVYWYQQALGLGLQFLLWYDEGEERNRGNFPPRFSGRQFPNYSSELNVNALELEDSALYLCASSLDQGTETQYFGPGTRLLVL.

V gene TRBV5-1 combines with J gene TRBJ2-3, with TRBD2 matching over 10 bases. The CDR3 covers 17 residues. Germline assignment: CDR1 SGHRS and CDR2 YFSETQ. Germline trimming cut 1 base from V and 5 bases from J; bases unmatched to any gene: 10. The CDR3 loop reads CASSLLGLAGDIDTQYF. DNA of the CDR3: TGCGCCAGCAGCTTGCTTGGGCTAGCGGGAGACATAGATACGCAGTATTTT.

The rearrangement links TRBV29-1 to TRBJ2-5; D unresolved. The CDR3 contains 11 residues. Germline V CDR1 and CDR2: SQVTM, ANQGSEA. The V and J ends lost 6 bases and 3 bases respectively, with 8 bases between them. The CDR3: CSVLDKETQYF. The CDR3 DNA follows: TGCAGCGTCCTCGACAAAGAGACCCAGTACTTC.

The gene calls are TRBV14 and TRBJ2-7, with TRBD1 matching 12 bases. Per germline, CDR1 SGHDN and CDR2 FVKESK. This CDR3 spans 14 amino acids. V shed 3 bases, J shed 9 bases, and the junction held 6 bases outside the gene matches. CDR3 nucleotide sequence: TGTGCCAGCAGCCAGCCCGGGACAGGGGGCGGGCAGTACTTC. Amino acids: CASSQPGTGGGQYF. Complete variable domain (other parts from reference TRBV14 and TRBJ2-7): EAGVTQFPSHSVIEKGQTVTLRCDPISGHDNLYWYRRVMGKEIKFLLHFVKESKQDESGMPNNRFLAERTGGTYSTLKVQPAELEDSGVYFCASSQPGTGGGQYFGPGTRLTVT.

This sequence joins TRBV28 and TRBJ2-1, with D possibly TRBD2 on 6 matching bases. The CDR3 covers 16 residues. The V and J ends lost 2 bases and 7 bases respectively, with 18 bases between them. Germline values: CDR1 MDHEN, CDR2 SYDVKM. The CDR3 sequence is CASSLGFPGLYNEQFF. CDR3 DNA: TGTGCCAGCAGTTTAGGGTTTCCGGGACTTTATAATGAGCAGTTCTTC.

The chain employs TRBV13 and TRBJ2-1, with D hard to call. Germline CDR1 and CDR2: PRHDT and FYEKMQ (reference sequence). This CDR3 contains 12 residues. Trimming left V 5 bases short and J 16 bases short, with 18 bases between. This CDR3 is CASSQSAAPSFF. Written as DNA, the CDR3 is TGTGCCAGCAGCCAATCGGCAGCCCCCAGTTTCTTC. The full variable domain, with the rest looked up from reference TRBV13 and TRBJ2-1, is AAGVIQSPRHLIKEKRETATLKCYPIPRHDTVYWYQQGPGQDPQFLISFYEKMQSDKGSIPDRFSAQQFSDYHSELNMSSLELGDSALYFCASSQSAAPSFFGPGTRLTVL.

With regard to this clone: The junction departs from the called germline gene at one end, perhaps through a read error. The chain joins TRBV29-1 to TRBJ1-1, with 11 nucleotides matching TRBD1. There are 13 residues in the CDR3. In germline, CDR1 is SQVTM, CDR2 ANQGSEA. The CDR3 nucleotides read TGCAGCGCCGAAGTACCGAGGGACAGGGGGTTCCTGTTT. As protein: CSAEVPRDRGFLF. The full variable domain, completed using reference TRBV29-1 and TRBJ1-1, is SAVISQKPSRDICQRGTSLTIQCQVDSQVTMMFWYRQQPGQSLTLIATANQGSEATYESGFVIDKFPISRPNLTFSTLTVSNMSPEDSSIYLCSAEVPRDRGFLFGQGTRLTVV.

The chain uses TRBV5-6 and TRBJ2-7, with D perhaps TRBD2 (5 bases). Germline CDR1 SGHDT, CDR2 YYEEEE. The CDR3 loop spans 14 amino acids. V was trimmed by 2 bases and J by 0 bases, leaving 9 bases between them. The CDR3 loop reads CASSFSSTSYEQYF. As DNA, the CDR3 is TGTGCCAGCAGCTTTTCTAGCACCTCCTACGAGCAGTACTTC.

The chain employs TRBV21-1 and TRBJ2-5. TRBV21-1 is a listed pseudogene. This CDR3 region has 12 residues. The CDR3 DNA is TGTGCCAGCAGCAAAGAAGGCCCCCTGCAGTACTTC. Its translation is CASSKEGPLQYF.

The chain has TRBV5-6 and TRBJ2-4, with D unresolved. The CDR3 is made up of 14 amino acids. V was cut by 1 base and J by 6 bases, with 11 bases left in between. CDR1 and CDR2 (germline): SGHDT, YYEEEE. The CDR3 DNA is TGTGCCAGCAGCTTGACGTCCAACGTAAACATTCAGTACTTC. This codes for CASSLTSNVNIQYF.